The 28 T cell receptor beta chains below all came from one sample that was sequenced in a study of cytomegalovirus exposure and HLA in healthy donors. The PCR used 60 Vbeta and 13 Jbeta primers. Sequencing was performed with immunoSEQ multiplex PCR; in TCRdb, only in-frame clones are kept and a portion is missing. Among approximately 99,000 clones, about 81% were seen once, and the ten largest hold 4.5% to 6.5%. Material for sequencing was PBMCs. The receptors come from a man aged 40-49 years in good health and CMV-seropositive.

The CDR3 loop is CASSSRGEVTQYF. The CDR3 DNA follows: TGTGCCAGCAGCTCCCGGGGGGAAGTGACCCAGTACTTC. V and J are TRBV11-1 and TRBJ2-5; 7 bases are shared with TRBD2. Germline CDR1 and CDR2: SGHAT and FQDESV (reference sequence). The CDR3 covers 13 residues. The junction had 6 bases not matched to a gene; V was cut back by 4 bases and J by 7 bases.

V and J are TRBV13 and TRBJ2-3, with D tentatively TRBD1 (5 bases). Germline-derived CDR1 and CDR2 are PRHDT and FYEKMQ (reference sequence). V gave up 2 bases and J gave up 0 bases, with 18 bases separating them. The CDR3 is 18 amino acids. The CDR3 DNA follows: TGTGCCAGCAGCTTAAGCCCAGGGCCGTACAGGAGCACAGATACGCAGTATTTT. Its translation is CASSLSPGPYRSTDTQYF. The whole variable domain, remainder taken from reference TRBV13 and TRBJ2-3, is AAGVIQSPRHLIKEKRETATLKCYPIPRHDTVYWYQQGPGQDPQFLISFYEKMQSDKGSIPDRFSAQQFSDYHSELNMSSLELGDSALYFCASSLSPGPYRSTDTQYFGPGTRLTVL.

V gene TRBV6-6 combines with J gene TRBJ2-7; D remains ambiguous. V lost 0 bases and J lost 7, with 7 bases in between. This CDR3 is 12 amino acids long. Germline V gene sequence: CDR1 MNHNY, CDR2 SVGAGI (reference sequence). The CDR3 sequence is CASSYSVEEQYF. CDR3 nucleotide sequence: TGTGCCAGCAGTTACTCGGTCGAGGAGCAGTACTTC.

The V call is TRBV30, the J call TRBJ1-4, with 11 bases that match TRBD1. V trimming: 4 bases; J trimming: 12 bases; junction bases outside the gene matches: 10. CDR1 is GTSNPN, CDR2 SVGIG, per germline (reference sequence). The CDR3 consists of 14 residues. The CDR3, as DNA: TGTGCCTGGACACGGGACAGGGGGAGAAAAGAACTGTTTTTT. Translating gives CAWTRDRGRKELFF.

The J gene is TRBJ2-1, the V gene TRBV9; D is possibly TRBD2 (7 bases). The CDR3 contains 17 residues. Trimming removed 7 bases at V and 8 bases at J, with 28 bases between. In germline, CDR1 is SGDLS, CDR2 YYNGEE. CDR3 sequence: CASHPGGGGRSGYEQFF. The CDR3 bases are TGTGCCAGCCACCCAGGCGGGGGCGGCAGATCTGGCTATGAGCAGTTCTTC.

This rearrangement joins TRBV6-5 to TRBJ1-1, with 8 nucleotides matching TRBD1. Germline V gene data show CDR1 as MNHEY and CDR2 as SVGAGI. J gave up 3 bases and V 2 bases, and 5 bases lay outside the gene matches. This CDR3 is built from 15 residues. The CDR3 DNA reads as TGTGCCAGCAGTTACGGCAGGGGGCCGTACACTGAAGCTTTCTTT. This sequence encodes CASSYGRGPYTEAFF.

CDR3 residues: CASSQDWGTGVFFYGYTF. The CDR3, as DNA: TGTGCCAGCAGCCAAGATTGGGGGACAGGGGTCTTTTTCTATGGCTACACCTTC. The rearrangement uses TRBV4-2 and TRBJ1-2, with TRBD1 identical over 10 bases. The CDR3 is 18 amino acids. CDR1 LGHNA and CDR2 YNFKEQ come from the germline V gene. Trimming removed 0 bases from V and 4 bases from J; junction bases left unmatched: 11.

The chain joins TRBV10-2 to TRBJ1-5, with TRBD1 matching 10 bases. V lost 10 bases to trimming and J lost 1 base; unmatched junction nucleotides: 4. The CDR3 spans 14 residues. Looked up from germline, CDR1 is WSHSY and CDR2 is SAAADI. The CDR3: CATWDRGSNQPQHF. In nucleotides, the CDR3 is TGCGCCACCTGGGACAGGGGAAGCAATCAGCCCCAGCATTTT.

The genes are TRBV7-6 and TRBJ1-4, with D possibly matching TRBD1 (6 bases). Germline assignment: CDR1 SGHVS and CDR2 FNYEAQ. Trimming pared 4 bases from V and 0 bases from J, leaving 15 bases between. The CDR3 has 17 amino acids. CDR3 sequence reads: CASSWVGGLATNEKLFF. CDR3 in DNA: TGTGCCAGCAGCTGGGTTGGGGGCCTTGCAACTAATGAAAAACTGTTTTTT.

The CDR3 reads CASSSQGAVGEKLFF. CDR3 DNA sequence: TGTGCCAGCAGCTCTCAGGGGGCAGTCGGTGAAAAACTGTTTTTT. The chain couples TRBV9 to TRBJ1-4; 8 nucleotides line up with TRBD1. The germline CDR1 and CDR2 sequences are SGDLS and YYNGEE. The length of the CDR3 is 15 residues. Trimming cost V 4 bases and J 7 bases; bases outside gene matches: 9.

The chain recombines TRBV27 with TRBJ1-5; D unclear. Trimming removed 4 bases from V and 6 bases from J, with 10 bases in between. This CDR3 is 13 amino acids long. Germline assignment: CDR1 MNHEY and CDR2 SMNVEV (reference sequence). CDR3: CASSYSGFQPQHF. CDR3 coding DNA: TGTGCCAGCAGTTACAGTGGATTTCAGCCCCAGCATTTT.

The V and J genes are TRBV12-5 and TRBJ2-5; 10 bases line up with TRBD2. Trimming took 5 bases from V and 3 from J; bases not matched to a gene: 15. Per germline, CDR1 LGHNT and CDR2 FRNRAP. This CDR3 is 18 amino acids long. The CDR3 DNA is TGTGCTAGTGGTATGCTCCTCCGGGGACTAGCGCGGGAAGAGACCCAGTACTTC. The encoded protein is CASGMLLRGLAREETQYF. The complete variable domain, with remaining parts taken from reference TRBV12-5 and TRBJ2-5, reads DARVTQTPRHKVTEMGQEVTMRCQPILGHNTVFWYRQTMMQGLELLAYFRNRAPLDDSGMPKDRFSAEMPDATLATLKIQPSEPRDSAVYFCASGMLLRGLAREETQYFGPGTRLLVL.

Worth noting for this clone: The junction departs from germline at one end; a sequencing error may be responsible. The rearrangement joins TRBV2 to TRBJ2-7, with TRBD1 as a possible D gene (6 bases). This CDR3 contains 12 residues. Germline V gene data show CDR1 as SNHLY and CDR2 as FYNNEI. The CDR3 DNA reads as TGTGCCAGCGGTGAGGACAGCTACGAGCAGTACTTC. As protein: CASGEDSYEQYF.

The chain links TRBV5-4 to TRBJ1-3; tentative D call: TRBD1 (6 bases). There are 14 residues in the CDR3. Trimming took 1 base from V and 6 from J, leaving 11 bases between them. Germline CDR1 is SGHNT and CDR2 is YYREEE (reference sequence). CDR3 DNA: TGTGCCAGCAGCTTGTGGGGGCGAATAAACACCATATATTTT. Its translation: CASSLWGRINTIYF.

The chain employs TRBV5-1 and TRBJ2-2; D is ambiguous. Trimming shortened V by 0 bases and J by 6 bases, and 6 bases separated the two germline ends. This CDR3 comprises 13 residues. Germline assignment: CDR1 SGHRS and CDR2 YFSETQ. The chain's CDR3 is CASSLVQSGELFF. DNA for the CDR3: TGCGCCAGCAGCTTGGTACAGTCCGGGGAGCTGTTTTTT.

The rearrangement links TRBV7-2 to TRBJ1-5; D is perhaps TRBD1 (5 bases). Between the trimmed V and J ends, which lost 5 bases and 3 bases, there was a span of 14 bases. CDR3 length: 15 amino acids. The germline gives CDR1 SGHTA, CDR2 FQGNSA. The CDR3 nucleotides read TGTGCCAGCAGCCCTCAGGGTCCTCTCAATCAGCCCCAGCATTTT. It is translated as CASSPQGPLNQPQHF.

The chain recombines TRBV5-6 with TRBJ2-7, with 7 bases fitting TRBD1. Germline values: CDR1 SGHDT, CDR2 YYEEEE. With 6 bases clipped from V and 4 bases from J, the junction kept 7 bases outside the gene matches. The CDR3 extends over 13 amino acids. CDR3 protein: CASIRQGMYEQYF. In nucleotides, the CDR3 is TGTGCCAGCATCCGACAGGGAATGTACGAGCAGTACTTC.

The CDR3: CASSPTSGKDEQFF. CDR3 bases: TGTGCCAGCAGTCCGACTAGCGGGAAGGATGAGCAGTTCTTC. The chain couples TRBV27 to TRBJ2-1; 11 bases match TRBD2. The CDR3 extends over 14 amino acids. V lost 5 bases, J lost 8 bases, and 5 bases stayed unmatched. Germline V lookup: CDR1 MNHEY, CDR2 SMNVEV (reference sequence).

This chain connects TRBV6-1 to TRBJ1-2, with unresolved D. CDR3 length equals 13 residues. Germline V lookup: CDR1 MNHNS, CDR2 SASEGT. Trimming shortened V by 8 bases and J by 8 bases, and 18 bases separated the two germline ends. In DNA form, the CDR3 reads TGTGCCAGCTTATCCACACCTGCAATGGGCTACACCTTC. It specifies CASLSTPAMGYTF.

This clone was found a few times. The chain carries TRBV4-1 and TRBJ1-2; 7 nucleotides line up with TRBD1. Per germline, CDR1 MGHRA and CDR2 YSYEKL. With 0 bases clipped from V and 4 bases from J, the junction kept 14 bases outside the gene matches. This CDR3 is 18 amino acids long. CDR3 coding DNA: TGCGCCAGCAGCCAAGAAGGAGGGGGCTCCGAGGACCTCTATGGCTACACCTTC. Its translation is CASSQEGGGSEDLYGYTF.

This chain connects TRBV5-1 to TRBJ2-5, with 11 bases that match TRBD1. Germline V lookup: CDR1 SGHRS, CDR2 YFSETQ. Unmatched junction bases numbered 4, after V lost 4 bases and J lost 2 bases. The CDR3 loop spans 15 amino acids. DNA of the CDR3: TGCGCCAGCAGCCGTGGGGACAGGGGGCAAGAGACCCAGTACTTC. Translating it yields CASSRGDRGQETQYF.

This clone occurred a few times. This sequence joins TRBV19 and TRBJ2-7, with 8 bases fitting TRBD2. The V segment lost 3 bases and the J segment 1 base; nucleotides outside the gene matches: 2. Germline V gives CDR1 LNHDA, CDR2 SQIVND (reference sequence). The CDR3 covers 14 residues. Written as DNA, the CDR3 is TGTGCCAGTAGTATCGCTAGCGGGTCCTACGAGCAGTACTTC. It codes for CASSIASGSYEQYF.

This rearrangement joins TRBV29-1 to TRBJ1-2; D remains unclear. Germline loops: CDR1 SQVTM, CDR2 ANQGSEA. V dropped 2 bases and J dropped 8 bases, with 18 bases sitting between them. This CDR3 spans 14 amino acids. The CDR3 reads CSVENEGGYGGYTF. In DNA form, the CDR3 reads TGCAGCGTTGAAAACGAGGGAGGCTATGGCGGCTACACCTTC.

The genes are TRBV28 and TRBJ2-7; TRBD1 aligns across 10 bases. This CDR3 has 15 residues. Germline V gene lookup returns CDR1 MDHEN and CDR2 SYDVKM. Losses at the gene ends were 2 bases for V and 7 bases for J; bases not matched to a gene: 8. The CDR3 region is CASSLGRGTGEEQYF. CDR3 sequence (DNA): TGTGCCAGCAGTTTAGGAAGGGGGACAGGGGAGGAGCAGTACTTC. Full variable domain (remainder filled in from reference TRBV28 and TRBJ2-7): DVKVTQSSRYLVKRTGEKVFLECVQDMDHENMFWYRQDPGLGLRLIYFSYDVKMKEKGDIPEGYSVSREKKERFSLILESASTNQTSMYLCASSLGRGTGEEQYFGPGTRLTVT.

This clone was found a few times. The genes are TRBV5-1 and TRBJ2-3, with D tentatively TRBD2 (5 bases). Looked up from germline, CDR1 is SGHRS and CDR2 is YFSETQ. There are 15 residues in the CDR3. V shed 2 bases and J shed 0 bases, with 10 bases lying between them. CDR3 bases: TGCGCCAGCAGCTTCTCCGGGGTTAGCACAGATACGCAGTATTTT. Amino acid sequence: CASSFSGVSTDTQYF.

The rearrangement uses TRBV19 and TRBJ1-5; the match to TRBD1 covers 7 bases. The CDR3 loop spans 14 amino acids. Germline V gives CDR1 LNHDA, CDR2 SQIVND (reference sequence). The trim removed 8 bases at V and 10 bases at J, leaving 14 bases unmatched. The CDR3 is CASGQGGIDVPQHF. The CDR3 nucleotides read TGTGCCAGTGGTCAGGGGGGAATAGATGTTCCCCAGCATTTT.

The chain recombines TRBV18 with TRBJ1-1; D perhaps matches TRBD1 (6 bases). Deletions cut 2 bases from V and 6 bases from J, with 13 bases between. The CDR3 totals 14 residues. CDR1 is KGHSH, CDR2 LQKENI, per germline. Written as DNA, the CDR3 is TGTGCCAGCTCACCAAGGCAGGGGACCGCTGAAGCTTTCTTT. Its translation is CASSPRQGTAEAFF.

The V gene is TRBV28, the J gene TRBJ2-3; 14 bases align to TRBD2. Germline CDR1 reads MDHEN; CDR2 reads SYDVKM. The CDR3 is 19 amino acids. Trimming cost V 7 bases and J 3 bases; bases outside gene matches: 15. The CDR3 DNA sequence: TGTGCCAGCACCGGAATCAGGACTAGCGGGAGGAGGGGGACAGATACGCAGTATTTT. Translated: CASTGIRTSGRRGTDTQYF.